Shown below are 15 T cell receptor beta chains from a single sample sequenced in a study of cytomegalovirus exposure and HLA in healthy donors. Use of 60 Vbeta and 13 Jbeta primers characterized the PCR. Produced via immunoSEQ multiplex PCR; TCRdb's table is partial and in-frame only. This table holds tens of thousands of clones, roughly 76% found once. Sequenced material: PBMCs. The receptors originated from a middle-aged woman in good health and CMV-seronegative.

The chain links TRBV7-2 to TRBJ2-3; 10 bases are shared with TRBD2. J was trimmed by 5 bases and V by 5 bases; bases with no gene match: 7. Per the germline V gene, CDR1 is SGHTA and CDR2 is FQGNSA. There are 15 residues in the CDR3. The CDR3 is CASSILAGEEDTQYF. CDR3 DNA sequence: TGTGCCAGCAGCATCCTAGCGGGAGAGGAAGATACGCAGTATTTT.

The CDR3 sequence: CASSLVRVPSGRGGDTQYF. The CDR3 region has the DNA TGTGCCAGCAGCTTAGTTAGGGTCCCCAGCGGGCGTGGGGGGGATACGCAGTATTTT. The chain combines TRBV7-8 with TRBJ2-3; D possibly corresponds to TRBD2 (6 bases). Germline loops: CDR1 SGHVS, CDR2 FQNEAQ. The CDR3 totals 19 residues. Trimming left V 1 base short and J 6 bases short, with 26 bases between.

CDR3 residues: CASSPVAGTSQHF. In DNA form, the CDR3 reads TGTGCCAGCAGCCCAGTAGCGGGGACGTCCCAGCATTTT. The chain employs TRBV7-2 and TRBJ1-5, with a possible D match to TRBD1 (5 bases). The ends were cut back, 5 bases at V and 11 bases at J, with 16 bases in the middle. The CDR3 contains 13 residues. The germline CDR1 and CDR2 sequences are SGHTA and FQGNSA.

V gene TRBV30 combines with J gene TRBJ2-1; D is possibly TRBD1 (6 bases). Germline loops: CDR1 GTSNPN, CDR2 SVGIG (reference sequence). The CDR3 sequence is 13 residues long. The V end was cut by 1 base, the J end by 5 bases, with 9 bases between. CDR3 sequence: CAWSDGTNNEQFF. The CDR3 DNA is TGTGCCTGGAGTGACGGGACAAACAATGAGCAGTTCTTC.

This rearrangement joins TRBV5-4 to TRBJ2-7; TRBD2 aligns across 7 bases. Germline-derived CDR1 and CDR2 are SGHNT and YYREEE (reference sequence). CDR3 size: 15 residues. Trimming removed 4 bases from V and 5 bases from J; junction bases left unmatched: 12. The CDR3 reads CASSPRLALQDEQYF. DNA for the CDR3: TGTGCCAGCAGCCCCCGACTAGCTCTTCAGGACGAGCAGTACTTC.

The CDR3 nucleotides are TGTGCCAGCGAGGCGGGACAGTTGAATCTCAATCAGCCCCAGCATTTT. Its protein is CASEAGQLNLNQPQHF. This sequence joins TRBV19 and TRBJ1-5; the match to TRBD1 covers 7 bases. This CDR3 is built from 16 residues. CDR1 is LNHDA and CDR2 is SQIVND in the germline V gene (reference sequence). V dropped 9 bases and J dropped 3; count of bases not matched to a gene: 14. The variable domain in full, with the rest retrieved from reference TRBV19 and TRBJ1-5, is DGGITQSPKYLFRKEGQNVTLSCEQNLNHDAMYWYRQDPGQGLRLIYYSQIVNDFQKGDIAEGYSVSREKKESFPLTVTSAQKNPTAFYLCASEAGQLNLNQPQHFGDGTRLSIL.

This chain links TRBV6-1 with TRBJ2-1, with D possibly matching TRBD2 (6 bases). With 10 bases removed from V and 2 bases from J, the gap between germline ends came to 9 bases. Germline V gene sequence: CDR1 MNHNS, CDR2 SASEGT. The length of the CDR3 is 12 residues. The CDR3 region is CANSGAYNEQFF. As DNA, the CDR3 is TGTGCCAATAGCGGAGCCTACAATGAGCAGTTCTTC.

V gene TRBV15 combines with J gene TRBJ2-1; D might be TRBD2 (5 bases). The ends were cut back, 0 bases at V and 1 base at J, with 13 bases in the middle. The germline V gene encodes CDR1 LNHNV and CDR2 YYDKDF (reference sequence). This CDR3 spans 17 amino acids. The CDR3 sequence: CATSRDEGLNSYNEQFF. The CDR3 DNA reads TGTGCCACCAGCAGAGACGAGGGATTAAATTCCTACAATGAGCAGTTCTTC.

V is TRBV28 and J is TRBJ1-5; maybe TRBD1 (6 bases). V lost 7 bases to trimming and J lost 5 bases, with 12 bases between them. There are 13 residues in the CDR3. Germline V CDR1 and CDR2: MDHEN, SYDVKM. The DNA of the CDR3 is TGTGCCAGCAAGGGGGAGATGTATCAGCCCCAGCATTTT. Residues: CASKGEMYQPQHF.

The V gene is TRBV7-8, the J gene TRBJ2-5; D is undetermined. The V end was cut by 5 bases, the J end by 3 bases, with 13 bases between. Germline CDR1 and CDR2: SGHVS and FQNEAQ. The CDR3 totals 14 residues. CDR3 loop: CASSPITMEETQYF. The CDR3 nucleotides are TGTGCCAGCAGCCCTATCACTATGGAAGAGACCCAGTACTTC.

The chain couples TRBV5-1 to TRBJ2-1; 9 bases map to TRBD1. The CDR3 sequence is 16 residues long. The germline CDR1 and CDR2 sequences are SGHRS and YFSETQ. V lost 4 bases, J lost 2 bases, and 7 bases stayed unmatched. As DNA, the CDR3 is TGCGCCAGCAGCCCCCTGACAGGGGGTCCCTACAATGAGCAGTTCTTC. This encodes CASSPLTGGPYNEQFF.

The V gene is TRBV9, the J gene TRBJ1-2, with D possibly TRBD1 on 6 matching bases. The CDR3 consists of 14 residues. The V end lost 3 bases, the J end lost 4 bases, and 13 bases lay between the germline ends. From germline, CDR1 is SGDLS and CDR2 YYNGEE. In nucleotides, the CDR3 is TGTGCCAGCAGCGGACAGGATCGTCTCTATGGCTACACCTTC. This gives the protein CASSGQDRLYGYTF.

The chain joins TRBV6-7 to TRBJ2-4; 11 bases agree with TRBD2. TRBV6-7 is marked as an open reading frame, function uncertain. This CDR3 is 20 amino acids long. Trimming removed 0 bases from V and 0 bases from J; junction bases left unmatched: 10. The CDR3 protein is CASSYSGPSGRFLAKNIQYF. The CDR3 DNA sequence: TGTGCCAGCAGTTACTCAGGGCCTAGCGGGAGGTTTCTAGCCAAAAACATTCAGTACTTC.

The CDR3: CASSVGASGSTDTQYF. CDR3 DNA: TGTGCCAGCAGCGTAGGGGCTAGCGGGAGCACAGATACGCAGTATTTT. The chain employs TRBV9 and TRBJ2-3; 8 bases match TRBD2. V shed 0 bases and J 0 bases; nucleotides not matched to a gene: 3. The CDR3 spans 16 residues. Germline CDR1 is SGDLS and CDR2 is YYNGEE.

This chain joins TRBV2 and TRBJ1-5, with D unresolved. V was shortened by 3 bases and J by 5 bases, with 8 bases between the two germline ends. CDR1 and CDR2 from the germline V gene are SNHLY and FYNNEI. CDR3 length: 13 amino acids. The CDR3 DNA sequence: TGTGCCAGCAGTGAGGGGAGAGATCAGCCCCAGCATTTT. As protein: CASSEGRDQPQHF.